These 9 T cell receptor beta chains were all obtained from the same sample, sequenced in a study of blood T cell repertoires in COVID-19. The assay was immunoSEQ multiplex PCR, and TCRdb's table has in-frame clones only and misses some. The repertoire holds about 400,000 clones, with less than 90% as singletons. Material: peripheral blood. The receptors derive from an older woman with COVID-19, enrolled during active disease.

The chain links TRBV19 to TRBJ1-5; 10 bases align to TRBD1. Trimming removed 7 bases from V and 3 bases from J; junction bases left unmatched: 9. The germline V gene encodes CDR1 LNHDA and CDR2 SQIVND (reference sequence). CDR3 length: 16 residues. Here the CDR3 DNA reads TGTGCCAGTAAGGGGGGACAGGGGAGGCCCAATCAGCCCCAGCATTTT. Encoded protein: CASKGGQGRPNQPQHF. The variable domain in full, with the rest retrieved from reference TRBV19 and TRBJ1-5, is DGGITQSPKYLFRKEGQNVTLSCEQNLNHDAMYWYRQDPGQGLRLIYYSQIVNDFQKGDIAEGYSVSREKKESFPLTVTSAQKNPTAFYLCASKGGQGRPNQPQHFGDGTRLSIL.

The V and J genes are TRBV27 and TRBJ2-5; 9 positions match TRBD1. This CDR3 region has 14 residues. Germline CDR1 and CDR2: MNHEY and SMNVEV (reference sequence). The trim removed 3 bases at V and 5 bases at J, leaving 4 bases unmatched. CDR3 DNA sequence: TGTGCCAGCAGTTTTACAGGGGGCCACGAGACCCAGTACTTC. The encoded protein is CASSFTGGHETQYF.

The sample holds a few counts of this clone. CDR3: CASSVDKGSTDTQYF. The CDR3 DNA sequence: TGTGCCAGCAGCGTAGATAAGGGGAGCACAGATACGCAGTATTTT. The chain combines TRBV9 with TRBJ2-3; a possible D gene is TRBD1 (5 bases). CDR3 length: 15 residues. Trimming shortened V by 0 bases and J by 0 bases, and 8 bases separated the two germline ends. Germline CDR1 is SGDLS and CDR2 is YYNGEE.

Here the CDR3 DNA reads TGTGCCACAACTGGGGGCAGAACTTATGGCTACACCTTC. Translation: CATTGGRTYGYTF. This chain connects TRBV19 to TRBJ1-2; tentative D call: TRBD1 (6 bases). With 10 bases removed from V and 5 bases from J, the gap between germline ends came to 17 bases. Germline V gene data show CDR1 as LNHDA and CDR2 as SQIVND (reference sequence). This CDR3 is built from 13 residues.

The CDR3 spells CASSQEGAVSGGRRGTQYF. The CDR3, as DNA: TGCGCCAGCAGCCAAGAGGGCGCGGTTAGCGGGGGCCGACGAGGTACGCAGTATTTT. The rearrangement joins TRBV4-1 to TRBJ2-3, with 9 bases matching TRBD2. Germline lookup yields CDR1 MGHRA and CDR2 YSYEKL. Germline trimming cut 0 bases from V and 8 bases from J; bases unmatched to any gene: 18. There are 19 residues in the CDR3.

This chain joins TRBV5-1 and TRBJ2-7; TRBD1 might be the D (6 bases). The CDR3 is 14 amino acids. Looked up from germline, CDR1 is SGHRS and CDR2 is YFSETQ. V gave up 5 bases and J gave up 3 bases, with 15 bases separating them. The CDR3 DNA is TGCGCCAGCAGAATGCAGGGGACGATCTACGAGCAGTACTTC. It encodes CASRMQGTIYEQYF.

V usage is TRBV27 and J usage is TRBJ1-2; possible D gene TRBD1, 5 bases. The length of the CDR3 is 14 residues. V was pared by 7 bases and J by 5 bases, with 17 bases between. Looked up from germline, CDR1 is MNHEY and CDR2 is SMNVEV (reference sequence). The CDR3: CASKPRAVGYGYTF. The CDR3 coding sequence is TGTGCCAGCAAGCCCAGGGCCGTGGGGTATGGCTACACCTTC.

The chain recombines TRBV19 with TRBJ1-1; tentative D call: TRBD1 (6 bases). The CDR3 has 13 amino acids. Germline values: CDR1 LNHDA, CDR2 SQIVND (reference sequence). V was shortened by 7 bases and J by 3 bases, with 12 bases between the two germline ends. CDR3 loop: CASNREGDTEAFF. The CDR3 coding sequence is TGTGCCAGTAACAGGGAGGGGGACACTGAAGCTTTCTTT.

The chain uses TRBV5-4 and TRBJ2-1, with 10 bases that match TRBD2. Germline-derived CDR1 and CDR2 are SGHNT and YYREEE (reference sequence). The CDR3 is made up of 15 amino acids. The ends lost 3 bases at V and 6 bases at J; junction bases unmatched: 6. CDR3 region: CASSSTSGFRNEQFF. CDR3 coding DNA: TGTGCCAGCAGCTCGACTAGCGGGTTTCGCAATGAGCAGTTCTTC.